The text below deals with one TCR beta chain. The target antigen is unknown. These data belong to a study of T cell responses to AZD1222 COVID-19 vaccine. Study-wide results and limits: White British donors predominated, females outnumbered males, and clonal diversity was possibly underestimated. Dominant CD4 TCR responses targeted spike regions 160-218 and 743-854. Scientists sampled the repertoires only once the peak T cell response had passed. Spike-specific TCR breadth and depth grew following two AZD1222 doses.

Assay used: immunoSEQ multiplex PCR; TCRdb lists only in-frame clones, some missing. Among 150,000 to 180,000 clones listed, about 86% were seen once. The CDR3 has 14 amino acids. Trimming stripped 5 bases from V and 4 bases from J, with 15 bases between. The germline V gene encodes CDR1 SNHLY and CDR2 FYNNEI. This clonotype was obtained from an adult in good health. The chain employs TRBV2 and TRBJ2-7, with unresolved D. This specimen was peripheral blood, taken on day 0 of MenACWY control vaccination. CDR3 protein: CASSLDRPRYEQYF. The CDR3 bases are TGTGCCAGCAGTCTCGACCGGCCGCGGTACGAGCAGTACTTC.